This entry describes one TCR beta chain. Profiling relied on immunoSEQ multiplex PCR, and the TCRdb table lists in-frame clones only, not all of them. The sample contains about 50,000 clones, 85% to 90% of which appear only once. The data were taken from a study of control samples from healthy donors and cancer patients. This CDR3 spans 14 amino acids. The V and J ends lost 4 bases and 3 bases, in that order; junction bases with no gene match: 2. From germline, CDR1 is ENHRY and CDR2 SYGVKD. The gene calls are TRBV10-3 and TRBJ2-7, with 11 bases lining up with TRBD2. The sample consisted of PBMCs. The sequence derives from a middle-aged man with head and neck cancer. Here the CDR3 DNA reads TGTGCCATCAGTGCCGGGACTAGCGGCTACGAGCAGTACTTC. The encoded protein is CAISAGTSGYEQYF.